Each of the 26 T cell receptor beta chains below was sequenced from the same sample in a study of blood T cell repertoires in COVID-19. Measured with immunoSEQ multiplex PCR; TCRdb has only the in-frame clones, and not every one. The sample has about 160,000 clones; approximately 86% are singletons. The specimen sequenced was peripheral blood. The origin of the receptors is a woman aged 40 to 50 with COVID-19, enrolled during active disease.

This clone has a handful of counts. The genes are TRBV3-1 (or the pseudogene TRBV3-2) and TRBJ1-6; 7 bases are a match to TRBD1. The germline V gene encodes CDR1 LGHDT and CDR2 YNNKEL (reference sequence). Germline trimming cut 7 bases from V and 10 bases from J; bases unmatched to any gene: 7. This CDR3 region has 13 residues. The CDR3 loop reads CASTYRGGSPLHF. Written as DNA, the CDR3 is TGTGCCAGCACTTACAGGGGTGGGTCACCCCTCCACTTT.

V gene TRBV2 combines with J gene TRBJ1-4; TRBD1 matches 11 bases. Trimming cost V 5 bases and J 6 bases; bases outside gene matches: 8. The CDR3 extends over 16 amino acids. Germline V gene sequence: CDR1 SNHLY, CDR2 FYNNEI. Written as DNA, the CDR3 is TGTGCCAGCAGTAAACCGGACAGGGGGCGAGATGAAAAACTGTTTTTT. This encodes CASSKPDRGRDEKLFF.

The V call is TRBV7-2, the J call TRBJ1-3; D remains ambiguous. V was cut by 0 bases and J by 0 bases, with 15 bases left in between. The CDR3 covers 18 residues. In germline, CDR1 is SGHTA, CDR2 FQGNSA. CDR3 sequence (DNA): TGTGCCAGCAGCTTAGCGCTTTCGACGGCTAGCTCTGGAAACACCATATATTTT. It specifies CASSLALSTASSGNTIYF.

This clone appeared a few times. This sequence joins TRBV30 and TRBJ2-3; a possible D gene is TRBD2 (5 bases). The CDR3 has 13 residues. V lost 0 bases and J 4 bases, leaving 8 bases between the germline ends. Germline CDR1 reads GTSNPN; CDR2 reads SVGIG (reference sequence). The CDR3 protein is CAWSVGSADTQYF. For the CDR3, the DNA is TGTGCCTGGAGTGTAGGTAGCGCAGATACGCAGTATTTT.

The chain has TRBV9 and TRBJ1-2; a weak D match, TRBD1 (5 bases). This CDR3 spans 14 amino acids. Trimming took 4 bases from V and 7 from J, leaving 17 bases between them. Germline V CDR1 and CDR2: SGDLS, YYNGEE. CDR3 amino acids: CASSSLVQGGGYTF. The CDR3 DNA follows: TGTGCCAGCAGCTCCCTGGTTCAGGGCGGTGGCTACACCTTC.

The V call is TRBV27, the J call TRBJ1-5, with D perhaps matching TRBD1 (6 bases). V lost 5 bases, J lost 1 base, and 15 bases lay in between. Germline CDR1 MNHEY, CDR2 SMNVEV (reference sequence). The length of the CDR3 is 16 residues. The CDR3 reads CASSEQSRGSNQPQHF. As DNA, the CDR3 is TGTGCCAGCAGTGAACAGTCAAGGGGGAGCAATCAGCCCCAGCATTTT.

As concerns this clone: Relative to the germline gene, one junction end is altered; a read error may explain this. Other DNA variants within this sample encode the same CDR3. The gene calls are TRBV4-1 and TRBJ2-7; D possibly corresponds to TRBD2 (5 bases). Germline V gene data show CDR1 as MGHRA and CDR2 as YSYEKL. The CDR3 length is 14 residues. The CDR3, as DNA: TGCGCCAGCAGTCAAGCTAGCAGAGCCTACGAGCAGTACTTC. Translation: CASSQASRAYEQYF.

This rearrangement joins TRBV7-8 to TRBJ2-5; 9 bases are a match to TRBD1. Trimming at V came to 5 bases and at J to 4 bases, leaving 11 bases not matched to a gene. The length of the CDR3 is 16 residues. The germline V gene has CDR1 SGHVS and CDR2 FQNEAQ. The CDR3 here is CASSQYDRGEGETQYF. The DNA for the CDR3 is TGTGCCAGCAGCCAATATGACAGGGGGGAGGGAGAGACCCAGTACTTC.

The table lists this clone with a count of one. For the CDR3, the DNA is TGTGCCAGCAGCCCCGCCGGGACAGCCAATTCACCCCTCCACTTT. It encodes CASSPAGTANSPLHF. The rearrangement uses TRBV3-1 (or the pseudogene TRBV3-2) and TRBJ1-6, with 7 bases matching TRBD1. J gave up 7 bases and V 4 bases, and 7 bases lay outside the gene matches. Germline loops: CDR1 LGHDT, CDR2 YNNKEL (reference sequence). The CDR3 has 15 residues.

This chain joins TRBV19 and TRBJ1-5; 10 bases align to TRBD1. Losses at the gene ends were 7 bases for V and 2 bases for J; bases not matched to a gene: 14. The CDR3 is made up of 18 amino acids. Germline loops: CDR1 LNHDA, CDR2 SQIVND (reference sequence). CDR3 coding DNA: TGTGCCAGTAACCCACCTGGACAGGGGGGAAGGGGCAATCAGCCCCAGCATTTT. This codes for CASNPPGQGGRGNQPQHF. Drawing the rest from reference TRBV19 and TRBJ1-5, the complete variable domain is DGGITQSPKYLFRKEGQNVTLSCEQNLNHDAMYWYRQDPGQGLRLIYYSQIVNDFQKGDIAEGYSVSREKKESFPLTVTSAQKNPTAFYLCASNPPGQGGRGNQPQHFGDGTRLSIL.

The chain combines TRBV5-1 with TRBJ1-1; 7 nucleotides match TRBD1. Trimming took 0 bases from V and 5 from J; bases not matched to a gene: 7. This CDR3 contains 15 residues. Per germline, CDR1 SGHRS and CDR2 YFSETQ. CDR3 DNA: TGCGCCAGCAGCTTGGATGTGACAGGGCGGACTGAAGCTTTCTTT. This encodes CASSLDVTGRTEAFF.

The chain is built from TRBV5-1 and TRBJ2-3; 12 bases match TRBD2. With 5 bases clipped from V and 0 bases from J, the junction kept 7 bases outside the gene matches. This CDR3 region has 17 residues. Germline assignment: CDR1 SGHRS and CDR2 YFSETQ. The CDR3 sequence: CASRLAGGDYSTDTQYF. CDR3 sequence (DNA): TGCGCCAGCAGACTAGCGGGAGGTGATTATAGCACAGATACGCAGTATTTT.

The V call is TRBV19, the J call TRBJ1-5; the match to TRBD1 covers 10 bases. Trimming removed 8 bases from V and 2 bases from J; junction bases left unmatched: 6. CDR3 size: 15 residues. From germline, CDR1 is LNHDA and CDR2 SQIVND (reference sequence). CDR3 residues: CASATGTGGNQPQHF. Here the CDR3 DNA reads TGTGCCAGTGCCACCGGGACAGGGGGCAATCAGCCCCAGCATTTT.

V usage is TRBV19 and J usage is TRBJ1-5; perhaps TRBD1 as D (6 bases). The germline V and J ends were trimmed by 3 bases and 6 bases, with 15 bases remaining between them. Germline V gives CDR1 LNHDA, CDR2 SQIVND (reference sequence). CDR3 length: 15 amino acids. DNA of the CDR3: TGTGCCAGTAGTATTGAGGGGGGGGCGACTCAGCCCCAGCATTTT. Residues: CASSIEGGATQPQHF.

V and J are TRBV6-2 or TRBV6-3 and TRBJ2-7; 11 bases match TRBD2. CDR1 and CDR2 (germline): MNHEY, SVGEGT. The junction had 2 bases not matched to a gene; V was cut back by 0 bases and J by 7 bases. The CDR3 totals 14 residues. The CDR3 sequence is CASSYSRLAGEQYV. The CDR3 region has the DNA TGTGCCAGCAGTTACTCACGACTAGCGGGGGAGCAGTACGTC.

This clone was seen a single time. This CDR3 is also generated by other DNA sequences in the sample. The chain employs TRBV19 and TRBJ1-1; D not certain. Germline assignment: CDR1 LNHDA and CDR2 SQIVND (reference sequence). The CDR3 contains 13 residues. Trimming removed 3 bases at V and 2 bases at J, with 7 bases between. CDR3 sequence: CASSMSGNTEAFF. The CDR3 DNA sequence: TGTGCCAGTAGTATGTCGGGTAACACTGAAGCTTTCTTT.

The chain employs TRBV19 and TRBJ2-1; TRBD1 matches at 11 bases. This CDR3 has 14 residues. Trimming took 5 bases from V and 7 from J; bases not matched to a gene: 4. The germline CDR1 and CDR2 sequences are LNHDA and SQIVND (reference sequence). CDR3 nucleotide sequence: TGTGCCAGTAGTCTGGGACAGGGGGGTAATGAGCAGTTCTTC. It encodes CASSLGQGGNEQFF.

The rearrangement uses TRBV18 and TRBJ2-1; D may be TRBD1 (5 bases). CDR1 and CDR2 from the germline V gene are KGHSH and LQKENI. V was cut by 3 bases and J by 6 bases, with 15 bases left in between. The CDR3 spans 15 residues. CDR3 residues: CASSPFKGEGNEQFF. The CDR3 DNA follows: TGTGCCAGCTCACCGTTTAAAGGGGAAGGCAATGAGCAGTTCTTC. Filled out from reference TRBV18 and TRBJ2-1, the complete variable domain reads NAGVMQNPRHLVRRRGQEARLRCSPMKGHSHVYWYRQLPEEGLKFMVYLQKENIIDESGMPKERFSAEFPKEGPSILRIQQVVRGDSAAYFCASSPFKGEGNEQFFGPGTRLTVL.

This clone was counted a few times. The chain recombines TRBV2 with TRBJ2-7; a possible D gene is TRBD1 (6 bases). V was trimmed by 8 bases and J by 4 bases, leaving 15 bases between them. The CDR3 runs to 13 residues. Germline V gene data show CDR1 as SNHLY and CDR2 as FYNNEI. The CDR3 nucleotides are TGTGCCAGCCAGAGGCAGGGGAAGTACGAGCAGTACGTC. Protein: CASQRQGKYEQYV.

V is TRBV5-6 and J is TRBJ1-5; D gene uncertain. The CDR3 is 13 residues long. The germline CDR1 and CDR2 sequences are SGHDT and YYEEEE. V lost 2 bases and J 0 bases, leaving 3 bases between the germline ends. Here the CDR3 DNA reads TGTGCCAGCAGCTTTAGTAGCAATCAGCCCCAGCATTTT. Translated, it gives CASSFSSNQPQHF. Full variable domain (rest looked up from reference TRBV5-6 and TRBJ1-5): DAGVTQSPTHLIKTRGQQVTLRCSPKSGHDTVSWYQQALGQGPQFIFQYYEEEERQRGNFPDRFSGHQFPNYSSELNVNALLLGDSALYLCASSFSSNQPQHFGDGTRLSIL.

This clone came up a few times. J is TRBJ2-1 and V is TRBV6-1; 11 bases align to TRBD2. The CDR3 runs 18 residues. The J segment lost 6 bases and the V segment lost 2 bases, leaving 12 bases of the junction unmatched. Germline CDR1 is MNHNS and CDR2 is SASEGT. CDR3 sequence: CASSESATSGIPFNEQFF. The CDR3 DNA reads TGTGCCAGCAGTGAATCTGCGACTAGCGGGATCCCCTTCAATGAGCAGTTCTTC.

V gene TRBV5-1 combines with J gene TRBJ1-2; 10 bases are shared with TRBD1. Losses at the gene ends were 4 bases for V and 4 bases for J; bases not matched to a gene: 4. Germline values: CDR1 SGHRS, CDR2 YFSETQ. CDR3 length: 14 residues. CDR3 region: CASSGRDRGYGYTF. The CDR3 region has the DNA TGCGCCAGCAGCGGGAGGGACAGGGGCTATGGCTACACCTTC. Using reference TRBV5-1 and TRBJ1-2 for the parts outside the CDR3, the full variable domain is KAGVTQTPRYLIKTRGQQVTLSCSPISGHRSVSWYQQTPGQGLQFLFEYFSETQRNKGNFPGRFSGRQFSNSRSEMNVSTLELGDSALYLCASSGRDRGYGYTFGSGTRLTVV.

A single count supports this clone. V and J are TRBV4-1 and TRBJ1-2, with 8 bases fitting TRBD1. Germline CDR1 and CDR2: MGHRA and YSYEKL. V dropped 1 base and J dropped 2; count of bases not matched to a gene: 3. The CDR3 loop spans 15 amino acids. The CDR3 is CASSQVGTGNYGYTF. Here the CDR3 DNA reads TGCGCCAGCAGCCAAGTCGGGACAGGAAACTATGGCTACACCTTC.

This clone occurred a few times. This chain uses TRBV11-1 with TRBJ2-1, with D uncertain. The length of the CDR3 is 11 residues. Germline CDR1 is SGHAT and CDR2 is FQDESV (reference sequence). V dropped 5 bases and J dropped 6 bases, with 5 bases sitting between them. Here the CDR3 reads CASSHSNEQFF. CDR3 nucleotide sequence: TGTGCCAGCAGCCACAGCAATGAGCAGTTCTTC.

As concerns this clone: The sample carries other DNA sequences with the same CDR3. The chain couples TRBV18 to TRBJ2-5; possibly TRBD2 for D (5 bases). With 2 bases removed from V and 2 bases from J, the gap between germline ends came to 6 bases. CDR3 length equals 13 residues. Germline V gene data show CDR1 as KGHSH and CDR2 as LQKENI. This CDR3 reads CASSPGLQETQYF. CDR3 in DNA: TGTGCCAGCTCACCAGGACTGCAAGAGACCCAGTACTTC.

The J gene is TRBJ2-1, the V gene TRBV2; 8 bases fit TRBD2. Germline V gene data show CDR1 as SNHLY and CDR2 as FYNNEI. V gave up 2 bases and J gave up 4 bases; unmatched junction bases: 4. This CDR3 contains 15 residues. This CDR3 is CASSELGGGYNEQFF. In nucleotides, the CDR3 is TGTGCCAGCAGTGAACTCGGGGGGGGTTACAATGAGCAGTTCTTC.